This record looks at one TCR beta chain sequence and its context. Its specificity is unknown. The sample originates from a study of Graves' ophthalmopathy and Graves' hyperthyroidism. Points from the study as a whole: Blood shared most expanded thyroid clonotypes above 0.001 frequency.

Moderate-to-severe activity, CAS ≥3, NOSPECS ≥4 and duration under 3 months were recorded for donors with ophthalmopathy. Lactation, pregnancy, uncontrolled infections and other autoimmune diseases were all grounds for excluding patients. Clinicians diagnosed using symptoms, serum thyroxine, TRAb, thyroid ultrasound and orbital computed tomography. The authors amplified TCR beta CDR3 regions, and they did so from RNA transcripts for repertoire sequencing. First-round RT-PCR with HTBI primers preceded a second-round multiplex PCR. One entry per CDR3 protein results from TCRdb running MiXCR on the multiplex PCR reads. The sample shows 260,000 or so distinct CDR3 sequences, 40% to 50% of them seen only once. Trimming stripped 0 bases from V and 3 bases from J, with 5 bases between. The germline V gene encodes CDR1 SGHTA and CDR2 FQGNSA. The CDR3 has 14 amino acids.

This sequence was found in an adult man with Graves' ophthalmopathy. The sequencing sample was made of peripheral blood. The genes are TRBV7-2 and TRBJ2-2; D unresolved. The CDR3 region is CASSLAQYTGELFF. The CDR3 nucleotides are TGTGCCAGCAGCTTAGCACAGTACACCGGGGAGCTGTTTTTT.